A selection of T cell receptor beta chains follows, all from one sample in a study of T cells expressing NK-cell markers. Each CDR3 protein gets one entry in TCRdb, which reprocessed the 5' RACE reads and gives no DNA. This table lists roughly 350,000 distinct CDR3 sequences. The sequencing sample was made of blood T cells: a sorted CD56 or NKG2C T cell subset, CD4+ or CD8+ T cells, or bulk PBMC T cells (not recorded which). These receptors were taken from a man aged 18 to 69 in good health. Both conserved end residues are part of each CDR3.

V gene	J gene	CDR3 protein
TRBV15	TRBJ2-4	CATSRGAKRGLNIQYF
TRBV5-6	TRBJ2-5	CASSLAGAQYF
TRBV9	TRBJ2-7	CASSPRIDIGYEQYF
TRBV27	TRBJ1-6	CDSRDSRGGLSPLHF
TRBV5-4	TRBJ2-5	CASSFRTGSVQETQYF
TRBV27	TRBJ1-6	CASSLQGESRSPLHF
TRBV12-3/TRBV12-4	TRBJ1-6	CASKPQWKFNSPLHF
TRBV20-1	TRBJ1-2	CSASRDRGRDGYTF
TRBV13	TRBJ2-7	CASSLHEGSYEQYF
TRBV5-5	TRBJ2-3	CASSLRLAGTGTDTQYF
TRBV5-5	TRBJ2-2	CASSLLAANTGELFF
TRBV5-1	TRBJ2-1	CASSYGLAGGNEQFF
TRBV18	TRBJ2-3	CASSPRTGGVTDTQYF
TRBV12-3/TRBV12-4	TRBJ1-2	CASSLREGANYGYTF
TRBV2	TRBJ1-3	CASSGQAGNTIYF
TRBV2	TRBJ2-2	CASRNRLNTGELFF
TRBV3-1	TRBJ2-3	CASSPRQRGVGKDTQYF
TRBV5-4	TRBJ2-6	CASSFWTRHQLSSGANVLTF
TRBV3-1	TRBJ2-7	CASSYSGTSSYEQYF
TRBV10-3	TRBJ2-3	CAISELPLGTDTQYF
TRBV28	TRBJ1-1	CASTGTGITEAFF
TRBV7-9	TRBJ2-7	CASSLIGGSSYEQYF
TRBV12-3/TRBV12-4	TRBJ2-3	CASTLRRDTQYF
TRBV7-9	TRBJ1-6	CASSARTGEGNSPLHF
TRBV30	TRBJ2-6	CAWTGVLISGANVLTF
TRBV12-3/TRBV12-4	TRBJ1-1	CASSLDVDRRGTEAFF
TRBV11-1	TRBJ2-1	CASSTTSGGAYEQFF
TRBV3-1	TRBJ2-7	CASSQDLGLLTSSYEQYF
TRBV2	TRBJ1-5	CASSETRPGAQPQHF
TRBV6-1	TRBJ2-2	CASSITLTGTGELFF